One sample yielded the 2 T cell receptor beta chains listed below, sequenced in a study of blood T cell repertoires in COVID-19 (dated by TCRdb to between 2020 and 2021). Library creation used the immunoSEQ multiplex PCR assay. The source is immuneACCESS, and TCRdb retained only in-frame sequences with V and J called. Part of the clones is not carried over; for the studies checked, unresolved V genes explain less than half of this, and the remainder is unexplained. This sample has approximately 170,000 clones in its table, and roughly 90% of those were observed once. The ten largest clones take up roughly a sixth of the sample. Sequencing was done on a sample of peripheral blood. These receptors all stem from a man aged 55 to 70 with active or convalescent COVID-19.

J is TRBJ1-1 and V is TRBV28; D is unresolved. Germline V lookup: CDR1 MDHEN, CDR2 SYDVKM. The CDR3 is 16 residues long. Trimming took 3 bases from V and 2 from J, leaving 16 bases between them. CDR3: CASSFLAEGTNTEAFF. In nucleotides, the CDR3 is TGTGCCAGCAGTTTTCTCGCTGAGGGAACCAACACTGAAGCTTTCTTT.

V gene TRBV29-1 combines with J gene TRBJ1-1; D is undetermined. The CDR3 has 11 amino acids. The germline V gene encodes CDR1 SQVTM and CDR2 ANQGSEA. V gave up 5 bases and J gave up 8 bases, with 12 bases separating them. The CDR3 spells CSVRGGGEAFF. DNA for the CDR3: TGCAGCGTTCGGGGAGGAGGGGAAGCTTTCTTT.